This passage covers 30 T cell receptor beta chains from one sample sequenced in a study of T cell responses to AZD1222 COVID-19 vaccine. The data were produced by immunoSEQ multiplex PCR, yet TCRdb's version contains in-frame clones alone and is incomplete. Of some 190,000 clones listed, 80% to 90% were seen once; the top ten hold 6.9%. This material consisted of peripheral blood, taken on day 0 of AZD1222 vaccination. These receptors were collected from an adult in good health.

The rearrangement links TRBV30 to TRBJ2-7; tentatively, D is TRBD2 (5 bases). Trimming removed 1 base at V and 4 bases at J, with 14 bases between. CDR1 and CDR2 (germline): GTSNPN, SVGIG (reference sequence). The CDR3 has 14 amino acids. The chain's CDR3 is CAWSGGIKCYEQYV. The CDR3 DNA reads TGTGCCTGGAGTGGAGGGATTAAGTGTTACGAGCAGTACGTC.

The rearrangement joins TRBV4-1 to TRBJ1-3, with no clear D. The germline gives CDR1 MGHRA, CDR2 YSYEKL. The CDR3 is 15 residues long. Trimming pared 0 bases from V and 0 bases from J, leaving 6 bases between. CDR3 sequence: CASSQEAVSGNTIYF. The CDR3 DNA follows: TGCGCCAGCAGCCAAGAGGCAGTCTCTGGAAACACCATATATTTT.

V and J are TRBV7-9 and TRBJ1-2; D is unclear. The germline CDR1 and CDR2 sequences are SEHNR and FQNEAQ (reference sequence). The CDR3 extends over 14 amino acids. Trimming took off 1 base at V and 8 bases at J, with 14 bases between the two ends. CDR3 in amino acids: CASSLDRFVGGYTF. CDR3 sequence (DNA): TGTGCCAGCAGCTTAGACCGATTCGTGGGGGGCTACACCTTC.

In nucleotides, the CDR3 is TGTGCCAGCAGCTTTGGAAGAGGTGCAGATACGCAGTATTTT. This sequence encodes CASSFGRGADTQYF. The rearrangement links TRBV5-6 to TRBJ2-3, with D unclear. Per the germline V gene, CDR1 is SGHDT and CDR2 is YYEEEE. The CDR3 consists of 14 residues. The V end lost 2 bases, the J end lost 4 bases, and 11 bases lay between the germline ends.

The chain combines TRBV5-6 with TRBJ2-2; D call uncertain. V lost 5 bases and J 5 bases, leaving 19 bases between the germline ends. The CDR3 is made up of 16 amino acids. Per the germline V gene, CDR1 is SGHDT and CDR2 is YYEEEE. The CDR3 reads CASRGGDGAGTGELFF. In DNA, the CDR3 is TGTGCCAGCAGGGGTGGGGATGGCGCAGGAACCGGGGAGCTGTTTTTT.

V gene TRBV7-2 combines with J gene TRBJ1-2; 7 bases agree with TRBD1. The CDR3 length is 13 residues. The germline V gene encodes CDR1 SGHTA and CDR2 FQGNSA. V was pared by 6 bases and J by 7 bases, with 8 bases of the junction left unmatched. The CDR3 spells CASRAPGGPGYTF. The CDR3 nucleotides read TGTGCCAGCAGGGCCCCAGGGGGGCCTGGCTACACCTTC.

V gene TRBV30 combines with J gene TRBJ1-1, with 7 positions matching TRBD1. Germline CDR1 and CDR2: GTSNPN and SVGIG (reference sequence). The CDR3 length is 12 residues. Losses at the gene ends were 8 bases for V and 2 bases for J; bases not matched to a gene: 5. CDR3 in DNA: TGTGCCCGACACAGGGGCAACACTGAAGCTTTCTTT. The encoded protein is CARHRGNTEAFF.

The genes are TRBV7-3 and TRBJ2-7; 7 bases fit TRBD1. V trimming: 5 bases; J trimming: 1 base; junction bases outside the gene matches: 2. This CDR3 comprises 13 residues. Looked up from germline, CDR1 is SGHTA and CDR2 is FQGTGA. The CDR3 region is CASSRQGSYEQYF. CDR3 DNA: TGTGCCAGCAGCCGACAGGGTTCCTACGAGCAGTACTTC.

This chain links TRBV5-4 with TRBJ1-2; D unresolved. Trimming removed 1 base from V and 2 bases from J, with 9 bases in between. This CDR3 has 14 amino acids. CDR1 is SGHNT and CDR2 is YYREEE in the germline V gene (reference sequence). As DNA, the CDR3 is TGTGCCAGCAGCTTGCGTGGCGCGAACTATGGCTACACCTTC. Protein sequence: CASSLRGANYGYTF.

The chain recombines TRBV12-3 or TRBV12-4 with TRBJ1-2; possibly TRBD1 for D (5 bases). This CDR3 contains 12 residues. With 10 bases removed from V and 6 bases from J, the gap between germline ends came to 15 bases. The CDR3 protein is CATRGTAHGYTF. DNA for the CDR3: TGTGCCACCCGGGGCACAGCTCATGGCTACACCTTC.

V usage is TRBV5-1 and J usage is TRBJ1-1; D is undetermined. The CDR3 spans 15 residues. Trimming took off 0 bases at V and 11 bases at J, with 20 bases between the two ends. Germline assignment: CDR1 SGHRS and CDR2 YFSETQ. The CDR3 DNA sequence: TGCGCCAGCAGCTTGGATTTGGTCAAACAAGGTTTTGCTTTCTTT. It yields the protein CASSLDLVKQGFAFF.

The chain has TRBV11-3 and TRBJ2-1; TRBD1 matches 8 bases. This CDR3 is built from 17 residues. Germline V gene lookup returns CDR1 SGHNT and CDR2 YENEEA. The V gene end was trimmed by 5 bases and the J gene end by 7 bases; junction bases not matched to a gene: 16. The CDR3 region is CASSKSGGEGIENEQFF. The CDR3 DNA reads TGTGCCAGCAGCAAATCAGGGGGCGAAGGGATTGAGAATGAGCAGTTCTTC.

The rearrangement uses TRBV2 and TRBJ2-6; D is unresolved. CDR1 and CDR2 (germline): SNHLY, FYNNEI. Between the trimmed V and J ends, which lost 2 bases and 0 bases, there was a span of 11 bases. The CDR3 sequence is 17 residues long. CDR3 in DNA: TGTGCCAGCAGTGAATATCCAGGCAGCTCTGGGGCCAACGTCCTGACTTTC. Amino acids: CASSEYPGSSGANVLTF.

The chain joins TRBV12-3 or TRBV12-4 to TRBJ1-3; unclear D gene. V lost 1 base to trimming and J lost 4 bases, with 2 bases between them. The CDR3 loop spans 12 amino acids. The DNA of the CDR3 is TGTGCCAGCAGTTTAGAAGGAAACACCATATATTTT. It is translated as CASSLEGNTIYF.

The rearrangement joins TRBV12-3 or TRBV12-4 to TRBJ2-7, with D tentatively TRBD2 (5 bases). This CDR3 region has 13 residues. Deletions cut 3 bases from V and 4 bases from J, with 10 bases between. The CDR3 here is CASSFGEFYEQYF. In DNA, the CDR3 is TGTGCCAGCAGTTTTGGGGAGTTTTACGAGCAGTACTTC.

This clone was observed once. The chain links TRBV7-2 to TRBJ2-1; TRBD2 matches 10 bases. The CDR3 covers 16 residues. Germline V lookup: CDR1 SGHTA, CDR2 FQGNSA. The junction had 7 bases not matched to a gene; V was cut back by 1 base and J by 7 bases. The CDR3 region is CASSLGSGGAWNEQFF. CDR3 sequence (DNA): TGTGCCAGCAGCTTAGGGAGCGGGGGGGCCTGGAATGAGCAGTTCTTC. Filled out from reference TRBV7-2 and TRBJ2-1, the complete variable domain reads GAGVSQSPSNKVTEKGKDVELRCDPISGHTALYWYRQSLGQGLEFLIYFQGNSAPDKSGLPSDRFSAERTGGSVSTLTIQRTQQEDSAVYLCASSLGSGGAWNEQFFGPGTRLTVL.

This clone was picked up a small number of times. V and J are TRBV11-2 and TRBJ1-4; TRBD1 is a possible D gene (5 bases). The germline gives CDR1 SGHAT, CDR2 FQNNGV. V lost 0 bases and J lost 4, with 6 bases in between. The length of the CDR3 is 14 residues. The CDR3 DNA follows: TGTGCCAGCAGCTTAGACAGGGTTAATGAAAAACTGTTTTTT. Amino acid sequence: CASSLDRVNEKLFF.

This clone has just one count. This sequence joins TRBV7-9 and TRBJ2-2; D is perhaps TRBD2 (5 bases). Trimming shortened V by 3 bases and J by 6 bases, and 14 bases separated the two germline ends. The CDR3 runs to 15 residues. From germline, CDR1 is SEHNR and CDR2 FQNEAQ (reference sequence). The CDR3 sequence: CASSFGRRLAGELFF. The CDR3 DNA reads as TGTGCCAGCAGCTTTGGGCGGAGGCTCGCCGGGGAGCTGTTTTTT.

V and J are TRBV27 and TRBJ2-1; D remains ambiguous. With 3 bases removed from V and 9 bases from J, the gap between germline ends came to 9 bases. The V gene's germline CDR1 is MNHEY and CDR2 SMNVEV (reference sequence). The CDR3 is 12 amino acids. Here the CDR3 DNA reads TGTGCCAGCAGTTTGTCCGGCACTGAGCAGTTCTTC. As protein: CASSLSGTEQFF.

V and J are TRBV6-5 and TRBJ1-3, with D possibly being TRBD1 (6 bases). The V and J ends lost 6 bases and 0 bases respectively, with 9 bases between them. This CDR3 spans 14 amino acids. Germline loops: CDR1 MNHEY, CDR2 SVGAGI. The CDR3 here is CASRGGRSGNTIYF. CDR3 in DNA: TGTGCCAGCAGGGGGGGGCGCTCTGGAAACACCATATATTTT.

The chain carries TRBV6-2 or TRBV6-3 and TRBJ2-7; TRBD2 might be the D (6 bases). V was cut by 0 bases and J by 1 base, with 7 bases left in between. Per germline, CDR1 MNHEY and CDR2 SVGEGT. This CDR3 has 14 amino acids. The CDR3 loop reads CASSYSGGSYEQYF. CDR3 DNA sequence: TGTGCCAGCAGTTACTCTGGGGGGTCCTACGAGCAGTACTTC.

This clone was observed once. This chain links TRBV6-1 with TRBJ1-2; no firm D call. This CDR3 is built from 14 residues. Trimming removed 1 base from V and 8 bases from J, with 14 bases in between. The germline V gene encodes CDR1 MNHNS and CDR2 SASEGT. The CDR3 DNA reads TGTGCCAGCAGTGAAGTTCTGGGAGTTGCGGGCTACACCTTC. It yields the protein CASSEVLGVAGYTF.

A few counts support this clone. V is TRBV2 and J is TRBJ2-5, with 8 bases matching TRBD1. Trimming cost V 11 bases and J 4 bases; bases outside gene matches: 6. Germline V gives CDR1 SNHLY, CDR2 FYNNEI. The CDR3 runs to 12 residues. The CDR3 coding sequence is TGTGCCTCAGGACAGGGTTTAGAGACCCAGTACTTC. This gives the protein CASGQGLETQYF.

The chain has TRBV7-8 and TRBJ2-2, with a tentative D call TRBD2 (6 bases). The V and J ends lost 3 bases and 1 base respectively, with 12 bases between them. This CDR3 has 16 residues. Germline V gene sequence: CDR1 SGHVS, CDR2 FQNEAQ. The CDR3 loop is CASSLRPAGNTGELFF. The CDR3 bases are TGTGCCAGCAGCTTGAGGCCAGCGGGGAACACCGGGGAGCTGTTTTTT.

Regarding this clone: Relative to the germline gene, one junction end is altered; a read error may explain this. Additional DNA sequences in this sample encode the identical CDR3. The chain uses TRBV4-3 and TRBJ2-1; 7 bases are a match to TRBD2. Germline V CDR1 and CDR2: LGHNA, YSLEER. This CDR3 has 15 amino acids. This CDR3 reads CASSQDGGGTHEQFF. For the CDR3, the DNA is TGCGCCAGCAGTCAAGACGGCGGGGGAACCCATGAGCAGTTCTTC.

This chain uses TRBV10-3 with TRBJ1-5, with D unresolved. V was cut by 2 bases and J by 2 bases, with 13 bases left in between. The CDR3 covers 16 residues. Germline loops: CDR1 ENHRY, CDR2 SYGVKD. DNA of the CDR3: TGTGCCATCAGTGAGAGGCCAGAGAATCGCAATCAGCCCCAGCATTTT. Translation gives CAISERPENRNQPQHF.

The CDR3 spells CASSDRGATGELFF. The CDR3 DNA follows: TGTGCCAGCAGTGATAGGGGTGCAACCGGGGAGCTGTTTTTT. The V and J genes are TRBV7-3 and TRBJ2-2; the D gene is possibly TRBD1 (5 bases). The germline V gene encodes CDR1 SGHTA and CDR2 FQGTGA. This CDR3 is 14 amino acids long. V lost 6 bases, J lost 5 bases, and 13 bases lay in between.

For the CDR3, the DNA is TGTGCCAGCAGTGAACAGGGATCGGGGACCCAGCATTTT. Amino acids: CASSEQGSGTQHF. The V call is TRBV25-1, the J call TRBJ1-5, with D possibly being TRBD1 (5 bases). V was shortened by 2 bases and J by 11 bases, with 13 bases between the two germline ends. This CDR3 contains 13 residues. Germline V CDR1 and CDR2: MGHDK, SYGVNS.

This chain joins TRBV5-5 and TRBJ2-7; TRBD2 is a possible D gene (5 bases). CDR1 is SGHKS, CDR2 YYEKEE, per germline (reference sequence). The germline V and J ends were trimmed by 0 bases and 1 base, with 11 bases remaining between them. The CDR3 covers 15 residues. CDR3 residues: CASSLAGVSSYEQYF. As DNA, the CDR3 is TGTGCCAGCAGCTTGGCCGGGGTGTCATCCTACGAGCAGTACTTC.

The chain links TRBV12-5 to TRBJ1-1; D is ambiguous. The CDR3 has 14 residues. In germline, CDR1 is LGHNT, CDR2 FRNRAP. Trimming stripped 6 bases from V and 1 base from J, with 12 bases between. In DNA form, the CDR3 reads TGTGCTAGTGGACCCCCGGGATCGAACACTGAAGCTTTCTTT. Its protein product is CASGPPGSNTEAFF.